These T cell receptor beta chains were read from a single sample in a study of shared clonotypes between healthy human individuals. Method: immunoSEQ multiplex PCR; TCRdb's copy keeps in-frame clones and lacks some. The sample carries 730,000 or so clones, around 72% recorded once. The source material was memory CD4+ T cells sorted from blood. All receptors derive from a woman in her thirties in good health. The CDR3 runs from the conserved cysteine through the conserved F or W. A D gene is named only where the DNA matches it firmly. Part of the rows lack a size; the others show once, few, many or a class for expanded clones.

j_call: TRBJ1-1
v_call: TRBV2
clone_size: -
d_call: TRBD1
cdr3_nt: TGTGCCAGCAGCTCCGGGACAGGGGGAGTCGGAGCTTTCTTT
cdr3_aa: CASSSGTGGVGAFF

j_call: TRBJ2-3
v_call: TRBV7-9
clone_size: few
d_call: TRBD1
cdr3_nt: TGTGCCAGCAGCTTGGGGACAGTCGGAGATACGCAGTATTTT
cdr3_aa: CASSLGTVGDTQYF

j_call: TRBJ2-1
v_call: TRBV2
clone_size: -
d_call: TRBD2
cdr3_nt: TGTGCCAGCAGGCGACTAGCGGACAACAATGAGCAGCTCTTC
cdr3_aa: CASRRLADNNEQLF

j_call: TRBJ2-5
v_call: TRBV6-5
clone_size: -
d_call: -
cdr3_nt: TGTGCCAGCAGGATAGACAGGAGTGGTACCCAGTACTTC
cdr3_aa: CASRIDRSGTQYF

j_call: TRBJ1-2
v_call: TRBV6-5
clone_size: -
d_call: -
cdr3_nt: TGTGCCAGCAGGCACATTCAGGCGATCTATGGCTACACCTTC
cdr3_aa: CASRHIQAIYGYTF

j_call: TRBJ2-3
v_call: TRBV2
clone_size: -
d_call: TRBD2
cdr3_nt: TGTGCCAGCAGGGCGGGAGATATCGGTGTAGATACGCAGTATTTT
cdr3_aa: CASRAGDIGVDTQYF

j_call: TRBJ2-5
v_call: TRBV27
clone_size: -
d_call: TRBD1
cdr3_nt: TGTGCCAGCAGTTGGACAGGGCAAGAGGCCCAGTACTTC
cdr3_aa: CASSWTGQEAQYF

j_call: TRBJ2-1
v_call: TRBV5-4
clone_size: -
d_call: TRBD2
cdr3_nt: TGTGCCAGCAGCCACCCCTCTAGCGGGCTAACCTACAATGAGCAGTTCTTC
cdr3_aa: CASSHPSSGLTYNEQFF

j_call: TRBJ2-7
v_call: TRBV6-5
clone_size: -
d_call: TRBD1
cdr3_nt: TGTGCCAGCAGTTACCACCGACAGGGTAACTACGAGCAGTACTTC
cdr3_aa: CASSYHRQGNYEQYF

j_call: TRBJ2-3
v_call: TRBV20-1
clone_size: few
d_call: -
cdr3_nt: TGCAGTGTAGACGGAGATACGCAGTATTTT
cdr3_aa: CSVDGDTQYF

j_call: TRBJ1-4
v_call: TRBV25-1
clone_size: -
d_call: -
cdr3_nt: TGTGCCAGCAGTGGGCTAACTCTTAATGAAAAACTGTTTTTT
cdr3_aa: CASSGLTLNEKLFF

j_call: TRBJ2-3
v_call: TRBV5-1
clone_size: -
d_call: TRBD1
cdr3_nt: TGCGCCAGCAGCCGAGGACAGGGGGCTGTGGATACGCAGTATTTT
cdr3_aa: CASSRGQGAVDTQYF

j_call: TRBJ1-1
v_call: TRBV11-2
clone_size: -
d_call: -
cdr3_nt: TGTGCAAGCAGCTTATTCCGGGCGGGGACTGAAGCTTTCTTT
cdr3_aa: CASSLFRAGTEAFF

j_call: TRBJ1-2
v_call: TRBV21-1
clone_size: few
d_call: -
cdr3_nt: TGTGCCAGCAGAGGTCGGAACTATGGCTACACCTTC
cdr3_aa: CASRGRNYGYTF

j_call: TRBJ2-1
v_call: TRBV5-1
clone_size: many
d_call: -
cdr3_nt: TGCGCCAGCAGCCGGGACTCCCGTGGGTACAATGAGCAGTTCTTC
cdr3_aa: CASSRDSRGYNEQFF

j_call: TRBJ1-4
v_call: TRBV19
clone_size: -
d_call: -
cdr3_nt: TGTGCCAGTAGTATAGACCTCGACAGCCCGAATGAAAAACTGTTTTTT
cdr3_aa: CASSIDLDSPNEKLFF

j_call: TRBJ2-7
v_call: TRBV7-9
clone_size: -
d_call: TRBD2
cdr3_nt: TGTGCCAGCAGCTTATCCATAGCGGGACCGCGAGAGCAGTACTTC
cdr3_aa: CASSLSIAGPREQYF

j_call: TRBJ2-7
v_call: TRBV18
clone_size: -
d_call: TRBD2
cdr3_nt: TGTGCCAGCTCACCACCGTCCGTGGTAGCGGGAGCTCTCGAGCAGTACTTC
cdr3_aa: CASSPPSVVAGALEQYF

j_call: TRBJ1-1
v_call: TRBV5-6
clone_size: -
d_call: -
cdr3_nt: TGTGCCAGCAGCTTGCAGGGGTGGGGCACTGAAGCTTTCTTT
cdr3_aa: CASSLQGWGTEAFF

j_call: TRBJ1-1
v_call: TRBV28
clone_size: few
d_call: TRBD1
cdr3_nt: TGTGCCAGCAGTTTTAACAGGGGCCCTGAAGCTTTCTTT
cdr3_aa: CASSFNRGPEAFF

j_call: TRBJ2-1
v_call: TRBV9
clone_size: -
d_call: -
cdr3_nt: TGTGCCAGCAGCGTGACCGGGTTTTCCTATGAGCAGTTCTTC
cdr3_aa: CASSVTGFSYEQFF

j_call: TRBJ2-7
v_call: TRBV29-1
clone_size: once
d_call: -
cdr3_nt: TGCAGCGTTGATTTCAGGTTTGGGGGGAATGGATACGAGCAGTACTTC
cdr3_aa: CSVDFRFGGNGYEQYF

j_call: TRBJ1-1
v_call: TRBV28
clone_size: -
d_call: -
cdr3_nt: TGTGCCAGCAGTTTCCAGGGGCGCACTGAAGCTTTCTTT
cdr3_aa: CASSFQGRTEAFF

j_call: TRBJ1-5
v_call: TRBV27
clone_size: -
d_call: -
cdr3_nt: TGTGCCAGCAGTCCTATAACCAATCAGCCCCAGCATTTT
cdr3_aa: CASSPITNQPQHF

j_call: TRBJ2-7
v_call: TRBV10-3
clone_size: -
d_call: -
cdr3_nt: TGTGCCATCAGTGAAGTCTACGAGCAGTACTTC
cdr3_aa: CAISEVYEQYF

j_call: TRBJ1-1
v_call: TRBV19
clone_size: -
d_call: -
cdr3_nt: TGTGCCAGTAGTATCCCGGGGGGCACTGAAGCTTTCTTT
cdr3_aa: CASSIPGGTEAFF

j_call: TRBJ1-1
v_call: TRBV15
clone_size: -
d_call: -
cdr3_nt: TGTGCCACCAACCAAGAGTGGGCAGGTGTTAACACTGAAGCTTTCTTT
cdr3_aa: CATNQEWAGVNTEAFF

j_call: TRBJ2-3
v_call: TRBV6-6
clone_size: -
d_call: -
cdr3_nt: TGTGCCAGCAGCCTAAGCGGGCTTGGCACAGATACGCAGTATTTT
cdr3_aa: CASSLSGLGTDTQYF

j_call: TRBJ2-3
v_call: TRBV19
clone_size: -
d_call: TRBD2
cdr3_nt: TGTGCCAGTAGGGAGGGACTAGCGGCGAGAGATACGCAGTATTTT
cdr3_aa: CASREGLAARDTQYF

j_call: TRBJ2-5
v_call: TRBV5-4
clone_size: -
d_call: -
cdr3_nt: TGTGCCAGCAGCTTGGGGTCGGGGGCCGGAGAGACCCAGTACTTC
cdr3_aa: CASSLGSGAGETQYF

j_call: TRBJ2-7
v_call: TRBV28
clone_size: -
d_call: -
cdr3_nt: TGTGCCAGCAGTTTTGGCGGTGGGACTCCCTACGAGCAGTACTTC
cdr3_aa: CASSFGGGTPYEQYF

j_call: TRBJ1-4
v_call: TRBV16
clone_size: -
d_call: -
cdr3_nt: TGTGCCGTCAGCAGACAGCCGAATGAAAAACTGTTTTTT
cdr3_aa: CAVSRQPNEKLFF

j_call: TRBJ1-2
v_call: TRBV6-1
clone_size: few
d_call: -
cdr3_nt: TGTGCCAGCAGTGAAGCAAACTATGGCTACACCTTC
cdr3_aa: CASSEANYGYTF

j_call: TRBJ2-7
v_call: TRBV2
clone_size: -
d_call: -
cdr3_nt: TGTGCCAGCAGTGAAGACAGATACTCCTACGAGCAGTACTTC
cdr3_aa: CASSEDRYSYEQYF

j_call: TRBJ2-1
v_call: TRBV7-2
clone_size: once
d_call: -
cdr3_nt: TGTGCCAGCAGCCGCTCAACGCTCGGTGACTACAATGAGCAGTTCTTC
cdr3_aa: CASSRSTLGDYNEQFF

j_call: TRBJ1-2
v_call: TRBV28
clone_size: -
d_call: TRBD1
cdr3_nt: TGTGCCAGCAGGCGACAGGGGGCTACTGGATACACCTTC
cdr3_aa: CASRRQGATGYTF

j_call: TRBJ1-2
v_call: TRBV2
clone_size: -
d_call: TRBD1
cdr3_nt: TGTGCCAGCAGTGGTACAGGGGGGGCGTATGGCTACACCTTC
cdr3_aa: CASSGTGGAYGYTF

j_call: TRBJ2-3
v_call: TRBV5-1
clone_size: -
d_call: -
cdr3_nt: TGCGCCAGCAGGGGAAGTGGAGATACGCAGTATTTT
cdr3_aa: CASRGSGDTQYF

j_call: TRBJ2-3
v_call: TRBV11-3
clone_size: -
d_call: -
cdr3_nt: TGTGCCAGCAGCTCCCTCTTGGGCACAGATACGCAGTATTTT
cdr3_aa: CASSSLLGTDTQYF

j_call: TRBJ1-1
v_call: TRBV7-9
clone_size: once
d_call: -
cdr3_nt: TGTGCCAGCAGCTTTGGTGGCGAGAACACTGAAGCTTTCTTT
cdr3_aa: CASSFGGENTEAFF

j_call: TRBJ2-7
v_call: TRBV27
clone_size: -
d_call: -
cdr3_nt: TGTGCCAGCAAGAAACAACCCAGCTCCTACGAGCAGTACTTC
cdr3_aa: CASKKQPSSYEQYF

j_call: TRBJ1-1
v_call: TRBV27
clone_size: -
d_call: TRBD1
cdr3_nt: TGTGCCAGCAGTCTAGGACAGGGGGCGCGGAACACTGAAGCTTTCTTT
cdr3_aa: CASSLGQGARNTEAFF

j_call: TRBJ1-3
v_call: TRBV10-2
clone_size: -
d_call: TRBD1
cdr3_nt: TGCGCCAGCAGTGAGAGGACAGGCGGAGCTGGAAACACCATATATTTT
cdr3_aa: CASSERTGGAGNTIYF